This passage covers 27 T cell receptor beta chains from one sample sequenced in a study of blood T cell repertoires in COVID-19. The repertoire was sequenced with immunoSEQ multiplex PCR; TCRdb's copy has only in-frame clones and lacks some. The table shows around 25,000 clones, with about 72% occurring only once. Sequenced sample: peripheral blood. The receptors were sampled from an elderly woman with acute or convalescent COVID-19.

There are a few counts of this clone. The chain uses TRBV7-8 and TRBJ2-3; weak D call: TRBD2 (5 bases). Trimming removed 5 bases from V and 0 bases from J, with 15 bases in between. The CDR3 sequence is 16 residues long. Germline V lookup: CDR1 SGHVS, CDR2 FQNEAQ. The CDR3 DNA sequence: TGTGCCAGCAGCCCACCGGCCGGACTTAGCACAGATACGCAGTATTTT. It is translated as CASSPPAGLSTDTQYF.

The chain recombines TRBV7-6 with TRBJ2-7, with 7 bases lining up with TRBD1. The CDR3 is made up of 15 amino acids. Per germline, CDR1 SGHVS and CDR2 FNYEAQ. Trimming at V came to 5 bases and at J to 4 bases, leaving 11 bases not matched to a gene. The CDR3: CASSANLKGQYEQYF. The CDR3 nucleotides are TGTGCCAGCAGCGCTAATTTAAAGGGACAGTACGAGCAGTACTTC. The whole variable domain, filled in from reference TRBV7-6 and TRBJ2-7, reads GAGVSQSPRYKVTKRGQDVALRCDPISGHVSLYWYRQALGQGPEFLTYFNYEAQQDKSGLPNDRFSAERPEGSISTLTIQRTEQRDSAMYRCASSANLKGQYEQYFGPGTRLTVT.

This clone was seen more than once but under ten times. CDR3 residues: CASSPSGTGAEGTQYF. In DNA form, the CDR3 reads TGCGCCAGCAGCCCCTCCGGGACAGGGGCGGAGGGTACGCAGTATTTT. The gene calls are TRBV5-1 and TRBJ2-3; 10 nucleotides line up with TRBD1. The V segment lost 4 bases and the J segment 8 bases; nucleotides outside the gene matches: 13. Germline CDR1 SGHRS, CDR2 YFSETQ. The CDR3 runs 16 residues.

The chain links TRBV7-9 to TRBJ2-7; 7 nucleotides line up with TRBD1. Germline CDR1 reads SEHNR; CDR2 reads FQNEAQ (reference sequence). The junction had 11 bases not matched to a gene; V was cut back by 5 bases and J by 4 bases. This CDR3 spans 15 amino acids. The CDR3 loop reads CASSDSGQPTYEQYF. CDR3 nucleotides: TGTGCCAGCAGCGACTCGGGACAGCCAACTTACGAGCAGTACTTC.

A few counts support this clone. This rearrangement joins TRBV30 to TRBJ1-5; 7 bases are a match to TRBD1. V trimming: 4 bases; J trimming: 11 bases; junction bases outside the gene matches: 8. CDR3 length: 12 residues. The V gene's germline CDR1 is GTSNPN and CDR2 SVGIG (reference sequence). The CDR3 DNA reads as TGTGCCTGGAAGGGGGCCAGGGGAGCCCAGCATTTT. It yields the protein CAWKGARGAQHF.

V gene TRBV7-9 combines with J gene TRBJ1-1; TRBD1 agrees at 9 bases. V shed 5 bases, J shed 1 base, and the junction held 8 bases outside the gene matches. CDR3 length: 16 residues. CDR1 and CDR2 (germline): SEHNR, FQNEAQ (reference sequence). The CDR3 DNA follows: TGTGCCAGCAGCCCCCGGACAGGGGCGACGAACACTGAAGCTTTCTTT. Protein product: CASSPRTGATNTEAFF.

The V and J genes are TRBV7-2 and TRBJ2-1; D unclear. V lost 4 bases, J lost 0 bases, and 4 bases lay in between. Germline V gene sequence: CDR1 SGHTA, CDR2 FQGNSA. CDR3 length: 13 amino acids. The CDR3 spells CASSSSSYNEQFF. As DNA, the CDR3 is TGTGCCAGCAGCTCCTCCTCCTACAATGAGCAGTTCTTC. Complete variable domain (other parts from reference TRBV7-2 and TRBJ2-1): GAGVSQSPSNKVTEKGKDVELRCDPISGHTALYWYRQSLGQGLEFLIYFQGNSAPDKSGLPSDRFSAERTGGSVSTLTIQRTQQEDSAVYLCASSSSSYNEQFFGPGTRLTVL.

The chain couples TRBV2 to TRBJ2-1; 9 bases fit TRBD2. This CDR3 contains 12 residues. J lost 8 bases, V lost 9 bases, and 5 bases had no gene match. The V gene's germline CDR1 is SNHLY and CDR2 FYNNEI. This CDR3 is CASILAGHEQFF. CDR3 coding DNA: TGTGCCAGTATACTAGCGGGTCATGAGCAGTTCTTC.

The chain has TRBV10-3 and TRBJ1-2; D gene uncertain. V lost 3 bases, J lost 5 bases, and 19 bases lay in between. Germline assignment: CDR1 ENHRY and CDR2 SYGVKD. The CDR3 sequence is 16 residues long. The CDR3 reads CAISERETRGVYGYTF. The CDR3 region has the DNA TGTGCCATCAGTGAACGAGAGACTCGCGGCGTATATGGCTACACCTTC.

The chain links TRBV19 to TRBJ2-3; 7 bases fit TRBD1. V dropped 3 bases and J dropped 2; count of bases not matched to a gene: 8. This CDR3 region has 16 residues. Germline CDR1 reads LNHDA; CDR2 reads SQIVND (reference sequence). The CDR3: CASSMGWTGATDTQYF. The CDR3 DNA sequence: TGTGCCAGTAGTATGGGGTGGACAGGCGCCACAGATACGCAGTATTTT.

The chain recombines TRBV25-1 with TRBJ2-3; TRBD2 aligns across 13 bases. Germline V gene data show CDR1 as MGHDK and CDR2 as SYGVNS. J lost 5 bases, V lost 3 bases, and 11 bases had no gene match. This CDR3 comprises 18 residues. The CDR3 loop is CASSDAGTSGTPGDTQYF. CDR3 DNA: TGTGCCAGCAGTGATGCAGGGACTAGCGGGACCCCCGGAGATACGCAGTATTTT.

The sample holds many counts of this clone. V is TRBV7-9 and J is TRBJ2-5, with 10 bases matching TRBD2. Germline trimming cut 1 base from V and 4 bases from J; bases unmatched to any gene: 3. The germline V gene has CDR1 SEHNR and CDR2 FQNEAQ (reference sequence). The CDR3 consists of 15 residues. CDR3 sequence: CASSLGASGRETQYF. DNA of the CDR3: TGTGCCAGCAGCTTAGGAGCTAGCGGGAGAGAGACCCAGTACTTC.

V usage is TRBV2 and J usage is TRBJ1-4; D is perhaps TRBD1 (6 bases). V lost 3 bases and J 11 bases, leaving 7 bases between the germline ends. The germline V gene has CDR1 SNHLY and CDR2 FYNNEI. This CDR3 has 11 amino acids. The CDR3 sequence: CASSEGAKLFF. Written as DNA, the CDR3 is TGTGCCAGCAGTGAGGGGGCGAAACTGTTTTTT. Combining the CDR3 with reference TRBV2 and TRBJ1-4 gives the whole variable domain EPEVTQTPSHQVTQMGQEVILRCVPISNHLYFYWYRQILGQKVEFLVSFYNNEISEKSEIFDDQFSVERPDGSNFTLKIRSTKLEDSAMYFCASSEGAKLFFGSGTQLSVL.

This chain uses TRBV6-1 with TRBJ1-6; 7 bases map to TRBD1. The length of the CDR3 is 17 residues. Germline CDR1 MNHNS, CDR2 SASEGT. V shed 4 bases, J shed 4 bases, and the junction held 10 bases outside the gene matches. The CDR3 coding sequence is TGTGCCAGCAGTGTTGGGGGACAGTTAATGTATAATTCACCCCTCCACTTT. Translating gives CASSVGGQLMYNSPLHF.

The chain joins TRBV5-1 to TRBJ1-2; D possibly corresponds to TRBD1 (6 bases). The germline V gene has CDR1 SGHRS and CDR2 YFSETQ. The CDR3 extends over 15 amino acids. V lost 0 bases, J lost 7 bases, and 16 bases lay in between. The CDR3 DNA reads TGCGCCAGCAGCTTGGAGGACAGTCTCTCTGGTGGCTACACCTTC. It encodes CASSLEDSLSGGYTF.

The CDR3 sequence is CASSEGVGGLLDSPLHF. CDR3 nucleotides: TGCGCCAGCAGCGAAGGCGTGGGGGGACTCTTGGATTCACCCCTCCACTTT. The J gene is TRBJ1-6, the V gene TRBV4-3, with D possibly matching TRBD1 (5 bases). V was shortened by 5 bases and J by 8 bases, with 22 bases between the two germline ends. The CDR3 extends over 17 amino acids. From germline, CDR1 is LGHNA and CDR2 YSLEER.

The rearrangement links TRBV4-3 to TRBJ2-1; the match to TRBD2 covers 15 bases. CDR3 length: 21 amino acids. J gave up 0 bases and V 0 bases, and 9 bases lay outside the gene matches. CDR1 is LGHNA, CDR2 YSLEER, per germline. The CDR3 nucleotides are TGCGCCAGCAGCCAAGAGGCCGGGACTAGCGGGAGGCGCAGCTCCTACAATGAGCAGTTCTTC. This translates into CASSQEAGTSGRRSSYNEQFF.

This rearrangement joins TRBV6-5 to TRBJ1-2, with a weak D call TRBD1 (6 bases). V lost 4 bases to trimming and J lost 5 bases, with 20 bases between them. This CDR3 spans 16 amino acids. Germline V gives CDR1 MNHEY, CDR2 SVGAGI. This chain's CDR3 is CASSSPDRNQGYGYTF. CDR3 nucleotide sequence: TGTGCCAGCAGTTCCCCGGACAGAAACCAGGGGTATGGCTACACCTTC.

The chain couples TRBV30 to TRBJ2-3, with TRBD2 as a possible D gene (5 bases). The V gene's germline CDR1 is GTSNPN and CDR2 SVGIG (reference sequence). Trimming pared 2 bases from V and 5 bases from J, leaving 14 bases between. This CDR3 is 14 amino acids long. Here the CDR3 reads CAWSLTRSGDTQYF. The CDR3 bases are TGTGCCTGGAGTCTTACTAGGAGTGGAGATACGCAGTATTTT. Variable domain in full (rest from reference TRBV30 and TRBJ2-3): SQTIHQWPATLVQPVGSPLSLECTVEGTSNPNLYWYRQAAGRGLQLLFYSVGIGQISSEVPQNLSASRPQDRQFILSSKKLLLSDSGFYLCAWSLTRSGDTQYFGPGTRLTVL.

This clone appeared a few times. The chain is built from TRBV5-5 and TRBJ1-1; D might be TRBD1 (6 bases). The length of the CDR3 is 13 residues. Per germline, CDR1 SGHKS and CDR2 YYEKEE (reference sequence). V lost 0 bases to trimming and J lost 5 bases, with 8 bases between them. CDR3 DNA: TGTGCCAGCAGCTTGGGGACAGAGACTGAAGCTTTCTTT. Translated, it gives CASSLGTETEAFF.

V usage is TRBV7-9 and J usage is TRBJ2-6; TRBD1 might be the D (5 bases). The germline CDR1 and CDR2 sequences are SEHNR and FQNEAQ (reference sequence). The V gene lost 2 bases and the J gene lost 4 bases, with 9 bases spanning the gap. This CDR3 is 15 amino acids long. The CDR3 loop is CASSLRRAGANVLTF. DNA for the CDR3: TGTGCCAGCAGCTTACGCAGGGCCGGGGCCAACGTCCTGACTTTC.

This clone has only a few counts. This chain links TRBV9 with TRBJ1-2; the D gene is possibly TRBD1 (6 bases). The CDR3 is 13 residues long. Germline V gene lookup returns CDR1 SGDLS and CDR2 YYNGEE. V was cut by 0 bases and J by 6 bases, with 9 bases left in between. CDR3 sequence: CASSVEGVHGYTF. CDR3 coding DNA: TGTGCCAGCAGCGTAGAGGGGGTTCATGGCTACACCTTC.

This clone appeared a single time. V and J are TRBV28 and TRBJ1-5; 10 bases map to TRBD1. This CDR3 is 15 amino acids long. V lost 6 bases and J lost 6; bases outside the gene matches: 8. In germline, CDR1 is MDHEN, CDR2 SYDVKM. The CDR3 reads CASSPPGTGVQPQHF. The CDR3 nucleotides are TGTGCCAGCAGCCCTCCCGGGACAGGGGTTCAGCCCCAGCATTTT.

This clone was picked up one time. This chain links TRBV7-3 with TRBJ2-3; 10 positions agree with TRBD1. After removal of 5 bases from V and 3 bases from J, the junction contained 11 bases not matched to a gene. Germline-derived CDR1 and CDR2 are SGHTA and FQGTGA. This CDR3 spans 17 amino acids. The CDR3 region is CASSPTSGDRGTDTQYF. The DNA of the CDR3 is TGTGCCAGCAGCCCAACATCCGGGGACAGGGGTACAGATACGCAGTATTTT.

In DNA form, the CDR3 reads TGTGCCAGCGGTCTACCCCTACTCGGGGGGAACTACACCTTC. As protein: CASGLPLLGGNYTF. J is TRBJ1-2 and V is TRBV28, with a tentative D call TRBD1 (5 bases). CDR3 length: 14 amino acids. Germline V gives CDR1 MDHEN, CDR2 SYDVKM. V was trimmed by 8 bases and J by 10 bases, leaving 23 bases between them.

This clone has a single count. The DNA for the CDR3 is TGCGCCAGCAGCCTTGACAGGTCCGGCGGCTACACCTTC. Translating it yields CASSLDRSGGYTF. The gene calls are TRBV5-1 and TRBJ1-2; possibly TRBD1 for D (6 bases). V was cut by 4 bases and J by 8 bases, with 15 bases left in between. Per the germline V gene, CDR1 is SGHRS and CDR2 is YFSETQ. The CDR3 length is 13 residues. Complete variable domain (other parts from reference TRBV5-1 and TRBJ1-2): KAGVTQTPRYLIKTRGQQVTLSCSPISGHRSVSWYQQTPGQGLQFLFEYFSETQRNKGNFPGRFSGRQFSNSRSEMNVSTLELGDSALYLCASSLDRSGGYTFGSGTRLTVV.

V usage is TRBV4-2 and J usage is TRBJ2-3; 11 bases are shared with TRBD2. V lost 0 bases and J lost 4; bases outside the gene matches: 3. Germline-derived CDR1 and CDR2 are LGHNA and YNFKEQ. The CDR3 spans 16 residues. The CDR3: CASSQDVAGGPDTQYF. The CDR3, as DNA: TGTGCCAGCAGCCAAGATGTAGCGGGGGGGCCAGATACGCAGTATTTT.